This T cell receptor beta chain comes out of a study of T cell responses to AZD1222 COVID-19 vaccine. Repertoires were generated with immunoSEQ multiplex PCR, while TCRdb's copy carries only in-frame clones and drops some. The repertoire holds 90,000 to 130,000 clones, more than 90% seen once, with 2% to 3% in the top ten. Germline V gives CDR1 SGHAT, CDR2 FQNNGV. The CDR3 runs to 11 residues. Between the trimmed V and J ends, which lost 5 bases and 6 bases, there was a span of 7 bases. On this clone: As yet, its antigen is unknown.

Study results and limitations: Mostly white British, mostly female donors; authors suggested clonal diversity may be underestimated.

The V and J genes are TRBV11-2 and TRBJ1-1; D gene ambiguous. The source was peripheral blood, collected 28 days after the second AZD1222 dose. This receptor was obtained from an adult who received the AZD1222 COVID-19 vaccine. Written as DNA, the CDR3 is TGTGCCAGCAGCGCCCAGGCTGAAGCTTTCTTT. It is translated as CASSAQAEAFF.